This TCR beta chain derives from a study of T cells in Graves' hyperthyroidism and ophthalmopathy. Germline-derived CDR1 and CDR2 are DFQATT and SNEGSKA (reference sequence). Trimming stripped 6 bases from V and 3 bases from J, with 18 bases between. CDR3 size: 14 residues. Amplification of TCR beta CDR3 regions was performed using RNA transcripts as template. An initial round of RT-PCR targeting the TCR CDR3 relied on the HTBI primer set. TCRdb ran MiXCR on the multiplex PCR reads and lists one entry per CDR3 protein. This table holds about 600,000 distinct CDR3 sequences, 13% to 15% found once. The chain links TRBV20-1 to TRBJ2-7; tentatively, D is TRBD2 (7 bases). This receptor was obtained from a woman under 30 with Graves' ophthalmopathy. Sequences were obtained from blood. The CDR3 sequence: CSAPRGGEGYEQYF. The CDR3 DNA sequence: TGCAGTGCACCCCGAGGGGGGGAGGGCTACGAGCAGTACTTC.